The 24 T cell receptor beta chains listed next were all sequenced from one sample in a study of T cell responses to AZD1222 COVID-19 vaccine. The assay was immunoSEQ multiplex PCR, and TCRdb's table has in-frame clones only and misses some. The sample lists roughly 100,000 clones; around 76% were seen once. The source material was peripheral blood, sampled on day 0 of AZD1222 vaccination. Every receptor here comes from an adult in good health.

In its sample, this clone was seen a few times. V and J are TRBV10-3 and TRBJ2-1; 9 bases map to TRBD2. After removal of 0 bases from V and 3 bases from J, the junction contained 6 bases not matched to a gene. This CDR3 is built from 17 residues. Germline V gives CDR1 ENHRY, CDR2 SYGVKD. In DNA form, the CDR3 reads TGTGCCATCAGTGAGTCGAGGGCTAGCGGGGACTACAATGAGCAGTTCTTC. Translating it yields CAISESRASGDYNEQFF.

V and J are TRBV6-2 or TRBV6-3 and TRBJ1-5; 8 nucleotides align to TRBD1. The germline V gene encodes CDR1 MNHEY and CDR2 SVGEGT. J gave up 6 bases and V 5 bases, and 12 bases lay outside the gene matches. The CDR3 loop spans 16 amino acids. The CDR3 protein is CASSRRQGAQGQPQHF. CDR3 coding DNA: TGTGCCAGCAGTCGGCGCCAGGGGGCGCAGGGTCAGCCCCAGCATTTT.

This chain joins TRBV7-2 and TRBJ2-7; D gene ambiguous. Trimming took 1 base from V and 3 from J, leaving 16 bases between them. The CDR3 totals 16 residues. The germline V gene has CDR1 SGHTA and CDR2 FQGNSA. CDR3 in DNA: TGTGCCAGCAGCTTAGTGGGCGGACCCTCGGACTACGAGCAGTACTTC. This gives the protein CASSLVGGPSDYEQYF.

The chain links TRBV30 to TRBJ1-5; D gene ambiguous. Trimming took off 1 base at V and 0 bases at J, with 7 bases between the two ends. Germline values: CDR1 GTSNPN, CDR2 SVGIG (reference sequence). The CDR3 is 14 residues long. In nucleotides, the CDR3 is TGTGCCTGGAGTGCAGATTATAGCAATCAGCCCCAGCATTTT. Its protein product is CAWSADYSNQPQHF.

This chain uses TRBV7-9 with TRBJ2-7, with 11 nucleotides matching TRBD1. CDR1 is SEHNR, CDR2 FQNEAQ, per germline (reference sequence). The V and J ends lost 5 bases and 2 bases, in that order; junction bases with no gene match: 5. The CDR3 totals 15 residues. CDR3 in amino acids: CASSKGQGETYEQYF. In nucleotides, the CDR3 is TGTGCCAGCAGCAAGGGACAGGGGGAAACCTACGAGCAGTACTTC.

The chain couples TRBV20-1 to TRBJ2-1, with TRBD1 matching 9 bases. The ends lost 3 bases at V and 4 bases at J; junction bases unmatched: 7. The CDR3 is 15 amino acids. Germline V gene sequence: CDR1 DFQATT, CDR2 SNEGSKA (reference sequence). The CDR3 loop is CSASFGQGFYNEQFF. The CDR3 coding sequence is TGCAGTGCTAGTTTTGGACAGGGGTTTTACAATGAGCAGTTCTTC.

The V and J genes are TRBV27 and TRBJ1-5; possible D gene TRBD1, 5 bases. CDR3 length: 15 residues. Trimming stripped 6 bases from V and 5 bases from J, with 17 bases between. Germline-derived CDR1 and CDR2 are MNHEY and SMNVEV (reference sequence). The CDR3 sequence is CASRPQGKVYQPQHF. The CDR3 nucleotides read TGTGCCAGCAGGCCCCAGGGTAAGGTCTATCAGCCCCAGCATTTT.

V and J are TRBV4-3 and TRBJ2-1; possibly TRBD2 for D (5 bases). Trimming took 5 bases from V and 5 from J, leaving 19 bases between them. The CDR3 extends over 16 amino acids. The germline V gene has CDR1 LGHNA and CDR2 YSLEER. The CDR3 loop reads CASSEGFRGEDNEQFF. The CDR3, as DNA: TGCGCCAGCAGCGAGGGATTCAGAGGAGAGGACAATGAGCAGTTCTTC.

The V call is TRBV18, the J call TRBJ2-5; 9 bases fit TRBD2. This CDR3 is built from 14 residues. With 5 bases clipped from V and 5 bases from J, the junction kept 6 bases outside the gene matches. Germline lookup yields CDR1 KGHSH and CDR2 LQKENI. The DNA for the CDR3 is TGTGCCAGCTCAATGCGGGGGGGCGGCGAGACCCAGTACTTC. Protein sequence: CASSMRGGGETQYF. The full variable domain, with the rest looked up from reference TRBV18 and TRBJ2-5, is NAGVMQNPRHLVRRRGQEARLRCSPMKGHSHVYWYRQLPEEGLKFMVYLQKENIIDESGMPKERFSAEFPKEGPSILRIQQVVRGDSAAYFCASSMRGGGETQYFGPGTRLLVL.

This sequence joins TRBV11-2 and TRBJ1-2; possible D gene TRBD1, 6 bases. Germline CDR1 SGHAT, CDR2 FQNNGV. With 5 bases removed from V and 8 bases from J, the gap between germline ends came to 12 bases. The CDR3 is 12 amino acids. CDR3 sequence: CASSQQGWGYTF. The DNA for the CDR3 is TGTGCCAGCAGCCAACAGGGTTGGGGCTACACCTTC.

This rearrangement joins TRBV14 to TRBJ2-1, with D tentatively TRBD1 (6 bases). Germline CDR1 SGHDN, CDR2 FVKESK. With 4 bases removed from V and 6 bases from J, the gap between germline ends came to 19 bases. The CDR3 loop spans 16 amino acids. The chain's CDR3 is CASSLGLFTRGNEQFF. Written as DNA, the CDR3 is TGTGCCAGCAGCCTGGGGCTTTTTACCAGGGGCAATGAGCAGTTCTTC. Filled out from reference TRBV14 and TRBJ2-1, the complete variable domain reads EAGVTQFPSHSVIEKGQTVTLRCDPISGHDNLYWYRRVMGKEIKFLLHFVKESKQDESGMPNNRFLAERTGGTYSTLKVQPAELEDSGVYFCASSLGLFTRGNEQFFGPGTRLTVL.

This clone has only a few counts. The V call is TRBV6-5, the J call TRBJ2-3; 7 nucleotides line up with TRBD1. Trimming at V came to 6 bases and at J to 4 bases, leaving 7 bases not matched to a gene. The germline CDR1 and CDR2 sequences are MNHEY and SVGAGI. CDR3 length: 14 amino acids. The CDR3 coding sequence is TGTGCCAGCAGACGGGGACAGTTTCCAGATACGCAGTATTTT. Its translation is CASRRGQFPDTQYF.

The chain links TRBV4-2 to TRBJ1-5, with TRBD1 matching 7 bases. V lost 1 base to trimming and J lost 5 bases; unmatched junction nucleotides: 8. The germline V gene has CDR1 LGHNA and CDR2 YNFKEQ. The CDR3 spans 16 residues. The CDR3 is CASSQATGEPYQPQHF. The CDR3 DNA sequence: TGTGCCAGCAGCCAAGCCACAGGGGAACCATATCAGCCCCAGCATTTT.

The V and J genes are TRBV29-1 and TRBJ2-7, with D possibly being TRBD1 (7 bases). The V gene lost 6 bases and the J gene lost 1 base, with 16 bases spanning the gap. This CDR3 region has 14 residues. Germline V lookup: CDR1 SQVTM, CDR2 ANQGSEA. The CDR3 sequence: CSVREGGRSYEQYF. CDR3 DNA sequence: TGCAGCGTGCGGGAAGGGGGCCGGTCCTACGAGCAGTACTTC.

The chain is built from TRBV5-6 and TRBJ1-6; no reliable D call. Looked up from germline, CDR1 is SGHDT and CDR2 is YYEEEE. The V end lost 4 bases, the J end lost 8 bases, and 13 bases lay between the germline ends. The CDR3 spans 14 residues. The CDR3 loop is CASSVGRGYSPLHF. For the CDR3, the DNA is TGTGCCAGCAGCGTAGGGCGTGGGTATTCACCCCTCCACTTT.

The J gene is TRBJ2-7, the V gene TRBV6-2 or TRBV6-3, with 7 positions matching TRBD1. The CDR3 runs 11 residues. V was pared by 5 bases and J by 7 bases, with 2 bases of the junction left unmatched. CDR1 and CDR2 (germline): MNHEY, SVGEGT. This CDR3 reads CASSQGQEQYF. The CDR3 DNA is TGTGCCAGCAGTCAGGGACAGGAGCAGTACTTC.

The CDR3 DNA reads as TGTGCCAGCAGCTTAGGACTAGCGGGGAGCACAGATACGCAGTATTTT. Amino acids: CASSLGLAGSTDTQYF. The chain carries TRBV11-2 and TRBJ2-3; 11 bases line up with TRBD2. Trimming at V came to 1 base and at J to 0 bases, leaving 0 bases not matched to a gene. The germline gives CDR1 SGHAT, CDR2 FQNNGV. The CDR3 contains 16 residues.

This clone has only one observation. The chain recombines TRBV7-8 with TRBJ1-5; no reliable D call. V lost 3 bases to trimming and J lost 5 bases, with 11 bases between them. Germline lookup yields CDR1 SGHVS and CDR2 FQNEAQ. This CDR3 is built from 14 residues. This chain's CDR3 is CASSLLAGDQPQHF. CDR3 in DNA: TGTGCCAGCAGCTTGCTGGCAGGAGATCAGCCCCAGCATTTT.

The sample holds a few counts of this clone. The chain couples TRBV2 to TRBJ2-5; 9 bases line up with TRBD1. Germline V gene lookup returns CDR1 SNHLY and CDR2 FYNNEI. This CDR3 is 14 amino acids long. The V segment lost 2 bases and the J segment 4 bases; nucleotides outside the gene matches: 2. The CDR3 DNA sequence: TGTGCCAGCAGTGAAAACAGGGGGCGAGAGACCCAGTACTTC. This translates into CASSENRGRETQYF.

This clone was seen only once. This rearrangement joins TRBV18 to TRBJ2-7; 11 bases line up with TRBD2. The V segment lost 4 bases and the J segment 3 bases; nucleotides outside the gene matches: 8. Germline CDR1 KGHSH, CDR2 LQKENI. The CDR3 has 16 residues. The CDR3 DNA sequence: TGTGCCAGCTCACAACCCGGGACTAGCGGACTCTACGAGCAGTACTTC. Translation gives CASSQPGTSGLYEQYF.

The rearrangement links TRBV12-3 or TRBV12-4 to TRBJ1-4; no firm D call. V was trimmed by 1 base and J by 7 bases, leaving 7 bases between them. The CDR3 has 13 residues. CDR3 sequence reads: CASSLERFEKLFF. The CDR3 DNA is TGTGCCAGCAGTTTAGAACGGTTTGAAAAACTGTTTTTT.

With respect to this clone: Compared with germline, one end of the junction differs, possibly owing to a read error. CDR3 amino acids: CASSLPGNKPQHF. For the CDR3, the DNA is TGTGCCAGCAGCCTCCCAGGCAATAAGCCCCAGCATTTT. This chain connects TRBV3-1 (or the pseudogene TRBV3-2) to TRBJ1-5; unclear D gene. The CDR3 totals 13 residues. Germline V gives CDR1 LGHDT, CDR2 YNNKEL (reference sequence).

V usage is TRBV15 and J usage is TRBJ2-7; a weak D match, TRBD1 (6 bases). The CDR3 has 15 amino acids. CDR1 and CDR2 (germline): LNHNV, YYDKDF (reference sequence). V lost 0 bases, J lost 4 bases, and 13 bases lay in between. As DNA, the CDR3 is TGTGCCACCAGCAGAGATCGTAACCAGGGGTACGAGCAGTACTTC. Translation: CATSRDRNQGYEQYF.

The rearrangement links TRBV7-9 to TRBJ1-1; D unclear. There are 12 residues in the CDR3. V lost 2 bases and J lost 6, with 7 bases in between. Germline values: CDR1 SEHNR, CDR2 FQNEAQ (reference sequence). CDR3 sequence reads: CASSLIYPEAFF. The CDR3 DNA is TGTGCCAGCAGCTTAATTTATCCTGAAGCTTTCTTT.